This note documents a single TCR beta chain sequence. The protocol was immunoSEQ multiplex PCR, while the TCRdb copy is restricted to in-frame clones and leaves out a portion. The sample comprises about 270,000 clones, 85% to 90% of which are singletons, and roughly 2.5% rests with the top ten. The sample comes from a study of blood T cell repertoires in COVID-19. Germline V gene lookup returns CDR1 ENHRY and CDR2 SYGVKD. The CDR3 is 14 residues long. Trimming cost V 6 bases and J 4 bases; bases outside gene matches: 6. Participants, about 18 to 89 years old, spanned under 25 US areas. Donors in Cohort 3 who had recovered were those with two negative PCRs, healthcare professional clearance, or resolution of their symptoms.

The sequenced sample was PBMCs or T cells enriched from blood (not recorded which). This receptor was obtained from a woman under 30 who had recovered from COVID-19. This chain joins TRBV10-3 and TRBJ1-2; 9 positions agree with TRBD1. The CDR3 region is CAIRSGTGPYGYTF. CDR3 bases: TGTGCCATCAGGTCCGGGACAGGGCCCTATGGCTACACCTTC.